Described below is a single TCR beta chain sequence and its context. Antigen unknown. These data are taken from a study of CD8 T cells in Susac syndrome. Random hexamers were used to reverse transcribe the RNA input (about 0.45 to 1 ug). Coverage of TCR beta CDR3 amplification by immunoSEQ multiplex PCR extended to 54 Vbeta and 13 Jbeta. TCRdb re-derived calls from the immunoSEQ multiplex PCR reads in MiXCR, one entry per CDR3 protein. The profile shows 120,000 to 150,000 distinct CDR3 sequences, less than 95% of them singletons. Study findings and constraints: The study recognized that the number of individuals in its TCR sequencing and HLA analysis was relatively small.

Through negative isolation, CD4+ and CD8+ T cells were obtained, while TEMRA cells were enriched using FACS. V lost 0 bases to trimming and J lost 7 bases, with 13 bases between them. Germline lookup yields CDR1 SEHNR and CDR2 FQNEAQ (reference sequence). The CDR3 totals 15 residues. The genes are TRBV7-9 and TRBJ1-5; no clear D. Sequenced sample: CD4+ T cells from PBMCs. The receptor's source is a human donor in good health. CDR3 nucleotides: TGTGCCAGCAGCTTAGCGCGTGGAGGGAACCAGCCCCAGCATTTT. This gives the protein CASSLARGGNQPQHF.